Below are 5 T cell receptor beta chains sequenced from a single sample in a study of shared T cell receptors in the human thymus. TCRdb's copy holds only in-frame clones and misses some; the assay was immunoSEQ multiplex PCR. The sample records over 450,000 clones, around 78% being singletons. These data also formed part of another study, on human thymus T cells.

The specimen was thymocytes. Receptors were obtained from a boy under three years old with a congenital heart defect.

The chain employs TRBV4-2 and TRBJ2-3; 11 positions match TRBD2. There are 22 residues in the CDR3. V trimming: 1 base; J trimming: 9 bases; junction bases outside the gene matches: 27. CDR1 is LGHNA and CDR2 is YNFKEQ in the germline V gene. CDR3 sequence (DNA): TGTGCCAGCAGCCAAGTAACCCCGGTGACTAGCGGGATGCTCCACCCCGTCGGGACGCAGTATTTT. Its translation: CASSQVTPVTSGMLHPVGTQYF.

The rearrangement uses TRBV5-4 and TRBJ2-7; TRBD2 agrees at 11 bases. This CDR3 is built from 15 residues. The germline CDR1 and CDR2 sequences are SGHNT and YYREEE (reference sequence). Unmatched junction bases numbered 7, after V lost 4 bases and J lost 4 bases. CDR3 sequence (DNA): TGTGCCAGCAGCCCCTTAGCGGGAGGGCCTTACGAGCAGTACTTC. As protein: CASSPLAGGPYEQYF. Together with reference TRBV5-4 and TRBJ2-7, the CDR3 gives the full variable domain: ETGVTQSPTHLIKTRGQQVTLRCSSQSGHNTVSWYQQALGQGPQFIFQYYREEENGRGNFPPRFSGLQFPNYSSELNVNALELDDSALYLCASSPLAGGPYEQYFGPGTRLTVT.

The chain employs TRBV5-1 and TRBJ2-3, with 7 nucleotides matching TRBD1. Per the germline V gene, CDR1 is SGHRS and CDR2 is YFSETQ. The CDR3 runs to 15 residues. The V and J ends lost 4 bases and 2 bases, in that order; junction bases with no gene match: 7. In DNA form, the CDR3 reads TGCGCCAGCAGCATCCCGGGACAGACCACAGATACGCAGTATTTT. Its translation: CASSIPGQTTDTQYF. The full variable domain, its missing parts supplied by reference TRBV5-1 and TRBJ2-3, is KAGVTQTPRYLIKTRGQQVTLSCSPISGHRSVSWYQQTPGQGLQFLFEYFSETQRNKGNFPGRFSGRQFSNSRSEMNVSTLELGDSALYLCASSIPGQTTDTQYFGPGTRLTVL.

This clone was found a few times. V is TRBV27 and J is TRBJ2-1, with 10 bases fitting TRBD2. Germline assignment: CDR1 MNHEY and CDR2 SMNVEV (reference sequence). The CDR3 totals 18 residues. V lost 3 bases and J lost 0; bases outside the gene matches: 8. CDR3 residues: CASSFWTSGPSSYNEQFF. As DNA, the CDR3 is TGTGCCAGCAGTTTCTGGACTAGCGGCCCAAGCTCCTACAATGAGCAGTTCTTC.

CDR3 DNA sequence: TGTGCCAGCTCGGCGGGGAGTGAGACCCAGTACTTC. Protein product: CASSAGSETQYF. This chain joins TRBV18 and TRBJ2-5, with a weak D call TRBD2 (6 bases). The germline gives CDR1 KGHSH, CDR2 LQKENI. The CDR3 totals 12 residues. Trimming removed 6 bases from V and 5 bases from J, with 10 bases in between.